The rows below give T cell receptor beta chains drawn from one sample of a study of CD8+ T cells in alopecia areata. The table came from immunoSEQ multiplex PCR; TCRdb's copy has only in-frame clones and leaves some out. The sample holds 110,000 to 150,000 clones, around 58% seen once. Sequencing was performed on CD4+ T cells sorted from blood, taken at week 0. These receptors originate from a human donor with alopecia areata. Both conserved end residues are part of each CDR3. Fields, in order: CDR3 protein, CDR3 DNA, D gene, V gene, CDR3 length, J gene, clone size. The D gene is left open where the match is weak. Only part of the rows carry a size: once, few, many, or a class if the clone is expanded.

CDR3aa: CASSIGGSSYEQYF
CDR3nt: TGTGCCAGTAGTATTGGAGGGAGCTCCTACGAGCAGTACTTC
d_gene: .
v_gene: TRBV19
len: 14
j_gene: TRBJ2-7
abundance: .

CDR3aa: CASSLNTGGYSNQPQHF
CDR3nt: TGTGCCAGCAGCCTCAACACAGGGGGCTATAGCAATCAGCCCCAGCATTTT
d_gene: TRBD1
v_gene: TRBV7-8
len: 17
j_gene: TRBJ1-5
abundance: .

CDR3aa: CASSRDGNQPQHF
CDR3nt: TGTGCCAGCAGCCGGGACGGGAATCAGCCCCAGCATTTT
d_gene: .
v_gene: TRBV5-4
len: 13
j_gene: TRBJ1-5
abundance: .

CDR3aa: CASSLALTEWGGELFF
CDR3nt: TGTGCCAGCAGCTTAGCCCTGACAGAATGGGGCGGGGAGCTGTTTTTT
d_gene: .
v_gene: TRBV7-9
len: 16
j_gene: TRBJ2-2
abundance: .

CDR3aa: CAIKSTGQGNYGYTF
CDR3nt: TGTGCCATCAAGTCGACGGGACAGGGGAACTATGGCTACACCTTC
d_gene: TRBD1
v_gene: TRBV10-3
len: 15
j_gene: TRBJ1-2
abundance: .

CDR3aa: CAWSVPSSFGETQYF
CDR3nt: TGTGCCTGGAGTGTACCTAGTTCCTTTGGGGAGACCCAGTACTTC
d_gene: .
v_gene: TRBV30
len: 15
j_gene: TRBJ2-5
abundance: .

CDR3aa: CASSSNNRETQYF
CDR3nt: TGTGCCAGCAGCTCTAATAACCGAGAGACCCAGTACTTC
d_gene: .
v_gene: TRBV7-6
len: 13
j_gene: TRBJ2-5
abundance: .

CDR3aa: CASSLGQGAEDTQYF
CDR3nt: TGCGCCAGCAGCCTAGGACAGGGGGCAGAAGATACGCAGTATTTT
d_gene: TRBD1
v_gene: TRBV5-1
len: 15
j_gene: TRBJ2-3
abundance: .

CDR3aa: CASSLAGGSGANVLTF
CDR3nt: TGTGCCAGCAGCTTAGCGGGGGGCTCTGGGGCCAACGTCCTGACTTTC
d_gene: .
v_gene: TRBV7-6
len: 16
j_gene: TRBJ2-6
abundance: .

CDR3aa: CASRDRGWDSPLHF
CDR3nt: TGTGCCAGTAGAGACAGGGGATGGGATTCACCCCTCCACTTT
d_gene: TRBD1
v_gene: TRBV19
len: 14
j_gene: TRBJ1-6
abundance: once

CDR3aa: CASRQGYGYTF
CDR3nt: TGTGCCAGCAGACAGGGTTATGGCTACACCTTC
d_gene: .
v_gene: TRBV6-5
len: 11
j_gene: TRBJ1-2
abundance: .

CDR3aa: CARSGAHNSPLHF
CDR3nt: TGTGCCCGGAGTGGGGCTCATAATTCACCCCTCCACTTT
d_gene: .
v_gene: TRBV30
len: 13
j_gene: TRBJ1-6
abundance: once

CDR3aa: CASSYRGNTGELFF
CDR3nt: TGCGCCAGCAGCTACAGGGGTAACACCGGGGAGCTGTTTTTT
d_gene: TRBD1
v_gene: TRBV5-1
len: 14
j_gene: TRBJ2-2
abundance: .

CDR3aa: CASFGQANTEAFF
CDR3nt: TGTGCCAGCTTTGGACAGGCGAACACTGAAGCTTTCTTT
d_gene: TRBD1
v_gene: TRBV7-9
len: 13
j_gene: TRBJ1-1
abundance: .

CDR3aa: CASSLDRVETQYF
CDR3nt: TGTGCCAGCAGCTTGGATCGGGTAGAGACCCAGTACTTC
d_gene: .
v_gene: TRBV5-6
len: 13
j_gene: TRBJ2-5
abundance: .

CDR3aa: CAWSVLQTQNSPLHF
CDR3nt: TGTGCCTGGAGTGTACTGCAGACCCAGAATTCACCCCTCCACTTT
d_gene: .
v_gene: TRBV30
len: 15
j_gene: TRBJ1-6
abundance: .

CDR3aa: CSAADRGYTEAFF
CDR3nt: TGCAGCGCCGCGGACAGGGGGTACACTGAAGCTTTCTTT
d_gene: TRBD1
v_gene: TRBV29-1
len: 13
j_gene: TRBJ1-1
abundance: .

CDR3aa: CAWTYSNQKAFF
CDR3nt: TGTGCCTGGACCTACTCGAATCAAAAAGCTTTCTTT
d_gene: .
v_gene: TRBV30
len: 12
j_gene: TRBJ1-1
abundance: few

CDR3aa: CASSLEIGASTDTQYF
CDR3nt: TGTGCCAGCAGCTTGGAGATTGGAGCTAGCACAGATACGCAGTATTTT
d_gene: .
v_gene: TRBV5-5
len: 16
j_gene: TRBJ2-3
abundance: .

CDR3aa: CASSLRTPYVNEQFF
CDR3nt: TGTGCCAGCAGTTTAAGGACTCCTTACGTGAATGAGCAGTTCTTC
d_gene: .
v_gene: TRBV27
len: 15
j_gene: TRBJ2-1
abundance: .

CDR3aa: CASSKQGIRDYGYTF
CDR3nt: TGTGCCAGCAGTAAACAGGGGATTCGGGACTATGGCTACACCTTC
d_gene: TRBD1
v_gene: TRBV6-5
len: 15
j_gene: TRBJ1-2
abundance: .

CDR3aa: CASSPPANYGYTF
CDR3nt: TGTGCCAGCTCACCACCCGCTAACTATGGCTACACCTTC
d_gene: .
v_gene: TRBV18
len: 13
j_gene: TRBJ1-2
abundance: .

CDR3aa: CASTGGNYGYTF
CDR3nt: TGTGCCAGCACAGGAGGGAACTATGGCTACACCTTC
d_gene: .
v_gene: TRBV2
len: 12
j_gene: TRBJ1-2
abundance: few

CDR3aa: CASRGGLANIQYF
CDR3nt: TGTGCCAGCAGGGGAGGACTAGCGAACATTCAGTACTTC
d_gene: TRBD2
v_gene: TRBV7-2
len: 13
j_gene: TRBJ2-4
abundance: .

CDR3aa: CASRSGANVLTF
CDR3nt: TGTGCCAGCCGGTCGGGGGCCAACGTCCTGACTTTC
d_gene: .
v_gene: TRBV2
len: 12
j_gene: TRBJ2-6
abundance: .

CDR3aa: CSAFGAYGYTF
CDR3nt: TGCAGCGCGTTCGGTGCTTATGGCTACACCTTC
d_gene: .
v_gene: TRBV29-1
len: 11
j_gene: TRBJ1-2
abundance: .

CDR3aa: CASSQEQGRYGYTF
CDR3nt: TGTGCCAGCAGCCAAGAACAGGGCCGCTATGGCTACACCTTC
d_gene: .
v_gene: TRBV4-2
len: 14
j_gene: TRBJ1-2
abundance: .

CDR3aa: CASSPSGEGQYF
CDR3nt: TGCGCCAGCAGCCCCTCAGGAGAAGGGCAGTACTTC
d_gene: .
v_gene: TRBV4-1
len: 12
j_gene: TRBJ2-7
abundance: .

CDR3aa: CASSYAGGYTF
CDR3nt: TGTGCCAGCAGCTATGCGGGGGGCTACACCTTC
d_gene: .
v_gene: TRBV2
len: 11
j_gene: TRBJ1-2
abundance: .

CDR3aa: CASSAQRFLFF
CDR3nt: TGTGCCAGCAGTGCTCAGCGGTTTCTGTTTTTT
d_gene: .
v_gene: TRBV2
len: 11
j_gene: TRBJ1-4
abundance: few

CDR3aa: CASSPDRPYEQYF
CDR3nt: TGTGCCAGCTCTCCTGACAGACCCTACGAGCAGTACTTC
d_gene: .
v_gene: TRBV18
len: 13
j_gene: TRBJ2-7
abundance: few

CDR3aa: CASSLLMGRGATEAFF
CDR3nt: TGTGCCAGCAGTTTATTGATGGGCCGAGGGGCCACTGAAGCTTTCTTT
d_gene: .
v_gene: TRBV27
len: 16
j_gene: TRBJ1-1
abundance: .

CDR3aa: CASSHTGNSPLHF
CDR3nt: TGTGCCAGCAGTCATACAGGGAATTCACCCCTCCACTTT
d_gene: .
v_gene: TRBV5-6
len: 13
j_gene: TRBJ1-6
abundance: .

CDR3aa: CASSLAGGDKFYGYTF
CDR3nt: TGTGCCAGCAGCTTAGCGGGCGGAGATAAGTTCTATGGCTACACCTTC
d_gene: .
v_gene: TRBV7-9
len: 16
j_gene: TRBJ1-2
abundance: .

CDR3aa: CASSLANSNADEQFF
CDR3nt: TGTGCCAGCAGCTTAGCGAACTCAAACGCGGATGAGCAGTTCTTC
d_gene: .
v_gene: TRBV7-9
len: 15
j_gene: TRBJ2-1
abundance: .

CDR3aa: CAWSGHPYGYTF
CDR3nt: TGTGCCTGGAGTGGACACCCCTATGGCTACACCTTC
d_gene: .
v_gene: TRBV30
len: 12
j_gene: TRBJ1-2
abundance: .

CDR3aa: CASGTSLSSYNSPLHF
CDR3nt: TGTGCCAGCGGGACGTCGCTAAGCTCCTATAATTCACCCCTCCACTTT
d_gene: .
v_gene: TRBV7-9
len: 16
j_gene: TRBJ1-6
abundance: .

CDR3aa: CAWSVPRLEVSEQFF
CDR3nt: TGTGCCTGGAGTGTACCGAGACTAGAGGTCAGTGAGCAGTTCTTC
d_gene: .
v_gene: TRBV30
len: 15
j_gene: TRBJ2-1
abundance: few

CDR3aa: CASSLVASGGSYGYTF
CDR3nt: TGTGCCAGCAGCTTAGTGGCATCGGGGGGCTCCTATGGCTACACCTTC
d_gene: .
v_gene: TRBV7-9
len: 16
j_gene: TRBJ1-2
abundance: .

CDR3aa: CASSEVTGRQFF
CDR3nt: TGTGCCAGCAGTGAAGTTACAGGGAGGCAGTTCTTC
d_gene: .
v_gene: TRBV25-1
len: 12
j_gene: TRBJ2-1
abundance: .

CDR3aa: CASSLDGGTQYF
CDR3nt: TGCGCCAGCAGCTTGGATGGTGGTACGCAGTATTTT
d_gene: .
v_gene: TRBV5-1
len: 12
j_gene: TRBJ2-3
abundance: once

CDR3aa: CASSLGFGGYSPLHF
CDR3nt: TGTGCCAGCAGCTTAGGTTTTGGAGGGTATTCACCCCTCCACTTT
d_gene: .
v_gene: TRBV7-2
len: 15
j_gene: TRBJ1-6
abundance: .

CDR3aa: CASSQVVNNEQFF
CDR3nt: TGCGCCAGCAGCCAAGTGGTAAACAATGAGCAGTTCTTC
d_gene: .
v_gene: TRBV4-1
len: 13
j_gene: TRBJ2-1
abundance: once

CDR3aa: CSATSERDTQYF
CDR3nt: TGCAGCGCGACTAGTGAACGGGATACGCAGTATTTT
d_gene: .
v_gene: TRBV29-1
len: 12
j_gene: TRBJ2-3
abundance: .

CDR3aa: CSVGGPDNSPLHF
CDR3nt: TGCAGCGTTGGGGGTCCCGATAATTCACCCCTCCACTTT
d_gene: .
v_gene: TRBV29-1
len: 13
j_gene: TRBJ1-6
abundance: .

CDR3aa: CASSSPTSGNNEQFF
CDR3nt: TGCGCCAGCAGTTCCCCGACTAGCGGGAACAATGAGCAGTTCTTC
d_gene: TRBD2
v_gene: TRBV4-1
len: 15
j_gene: TRBJ2-1
abundance: .

CDR3aa: CASSPLGAEQYF
CDR3nt: TGTGCCAGCAGCCCGCTGGGGGCCGAGCAGTACTTC
d_gene: .
v_gene: TRBV7-2
len: 12
j_gene: TRBJ2-7
abundance: few

CDR3aa: CASRRYGYTF
CDR3nt: TGTGCCTCCCGTAGGTATGGCTACACCTTC
d_gene: .
v_gene: TRBV30
len: 10
j_gene: TRBJ1-2
abundance: .

CDR3aa: CAWRRTDSRGEAFF
CDR3nt: TGTGCCTGGAGACGAACCGACAGTAGGGGTGAAGCTTTCTTT
d_gene: .
v_gene: TRBV30
len: 14
j_gene: TRBJ1-1
abundance: .

CDR3aa: CASKDAGGEGYEQYF
CDR3nt: TGTGCCAGTAAAGATGCGGGGGGCGAGGGATACGAGCAGTACTTC
d_gene: TRBD2
v_gene: TRBV19
len: 15
j_gene: TRBJ2-7
abundance: .

CDR3aa: CASSQDFEGASNQPQHF
CDR3nt: TGCGCCAGCAGCCAAGATTTCGAGGGGGCTAGCAATCAGCCCCAGCATTTT
d_gene: TRBD1
v_gene: TRBV4-1
len: 17
j_gene: TRBJ1-5
abundance: .

CDR3aa: CASKVGGRGTEAFF
CDR3nt: TGTGCCAGCAAGGTTGGGGGTCGGGGCACTGAAGCTTTCTTT
d_gene: .
v_gene: TRBV28
len: 14
j_gene: TRBJ1-1
abundance: few

CDR3aa: CASSLWGRGGPIPSGANVLTF
CDR3nt: TGCGCCAGCAGCTTGTGGGGGAGAGGGGGACCCATCCCCTCTGGGGCCAACGTCCTGACTTTC
d_gene: .
v_gene: TRBV5-1
len: 21
j_gene: TRBJ2-6
abundance: .

CDR3aa: CSAIYDRGYTF
CDR3nt: TGCAGCGCTATCTATGACAGGGGCTACACCTTC
d_gene: .
v_gene: TRBV29-1
len: 11
j_gene: TRBJ1-2
abundance: .

CDR3aa: CASSSPGGQPQHF
CDR3nt: TGTGCCAGCAGTTCCCCAGGGGGGCAGCCCCAGCATTTT
d_gene: TRBD1
v_gene: TRBV27
len: 13
j_gene: TRBJ1-5
abundance: .

CDR3aa: CASSFIGGDSPQHF
CDR3nt: TGTGCCAGCAGCTTTATCGGGGGGGACAGCCCCCAGCATTTT
d_gene: TRBD1
v_gene: TRBV5-5
len: 14
j_gene: TRBJ1-5
abundance: .

CDR3aa: CSVAVETVTGELFF
CDR3nt: TGCAGCGTAGCCGTCGAGACCGTCACCGGGGAGCTGTTTTTT
d_gene: .
v_gene: TRBV29-1
len: 14
j_gene: TRBJ2-2
abundance: .